Shown below are 24 T cell receptor beta chains from a single sample sequenced in a study of shared clonotypes between healthy human individuals. Method: immunoSEQ multiplex PCR; TCRdb's copy keeps in-frame clones and lacks some. This sample carries about 2.3 million clones, approximately 93% of them seen once, and the ten largest clones take about 0.41%. Specimen: naive CD4+ T cells from PBMCs. The subset denotes: CD45RA+ positively selected. These TCRs come from a man aged 18 to 35 in good health. Some clones in this sample may be carry-over from other donors' samples.

This sequence joins TRBV7-3 and TRBJ2-1; D not resolved. V was trimmed by 5 bases and J by 6 bases, leaving 11 bases between them. Per germline, CDR1 SGHTA and CDR2 FQGTGA. The CDR3 contains 13 residues. CDR3 nucleotide sequence: TGTGCCAGCAGCCCCTCCCGCAGCAATGAGCAGTTCTTC. Translating gives CASSPSRSNEQFF.

The rearrangement links TRBV5-8 to TRBJ2-5; no definite D call. The V gene lost 5 bases and the J gene lost 2 bases, with 10 bases spanning the gap. The CDR3 has 13 amino acids. CDR1 and CDR2 from the germline V gene are SGHTS and YDEGEE. CDR3 in DNA: TGTGCCAGCAGTTTTAGGGAACAAGAGACCCAGTACTTC. It translates to CASSFREQETQYF.

Comments on this clone: Other nucleotide sequences from this sample produce the same CDR3. The chain combines TRBV5-1 with TRBJ2-1; the match to TRBD2 covers 13 bases. Germline CDR1 and CDR2: SGHRS and YFSETQ. The J segment lost 4 bases and the V segment lost 2 bases, leaving 6 bases of the junction unmatched. The CDR3 spans 17 residues. The CDR3 DNA is TGCGCCAGCAGCTTACTAGCGGGAGGGCCCTCATACAATGAGCAGTTCTTC. Translated, it gives CASSLLAGGPSYNEQFF.

This clone was seen only once. Other DNA sequences in the same sample also yield this CDR3. V gene TRBV7-2 combines with J gene TRBJ2-3; D not certain. This CDR3 has 11 amino acids. Germline V gene sequence: CDR1 SGHTA, CDR2 FQGNSA. With 3 bases removed from V and 5 bases from J, the gap between germline ends came to 3 bases. In DNA, the CDR3 is TGTGCCAGCAGCTTTCGAGATACGCAGTATTTT. It yields the protein CASSFRDTQYF.

This sequence joins TRBV28 and TRBJ1-2, with 11 bases aligning to TRBD1. Trimming removed 3 bases from V and 1 base from J; junction bases left unmatched: 7. Germline assignment: CDR1 MDHEN and CDR2 SYDVKM. The CDR3 has 17 amino acids. The CDR3 reads CASSLKGQGVVNYGYTF. CDR3 nucleotide sequence: TGTGCCAGCAGTTTGAAGGGACAGGGGGTCGTTAACTATGGCTACACCTTC.

With respect to this clone: The identical CDR3 is also encoded by other nucleotide sequences in the sample. The V gene is TRBV10-3, the J gene TRBJ1-2; 7 positions match TRBD1. CDR1 ENHRY and CDR2 SYGVKD come from the germline V gene. The length of the CDR3 is 14 residues. Germline trimming cut 0 bases from V and 3 bases from J; bases unmatched to any gene: 1. The CDR3 coding sequence is TGTGCCATCAGTGAGTCCGGGACAGACTATGGCTACACCTTC. This sequence encodes CAISESGTDYGYTF.

The chain uses TRBV6-1 and TRBJ2-3; 11 positions match TRBD2. CDR1 and CDR2 from the germline V gene are MNHNS and SASEGT. There are 11 residues in the CDR3. Here the CDR3 reads CARLAGDTQYF. As DNA, the CDR3 is TGTGCAAGACTAGCGGGGGATACGCAGTATTTT.

The chain employs TRBV15 and TRBJ2-3, with TRBD2 matching 9 bases. The CDR3 length is 14 residues. Germline V gene lookup returns CDR1 LNHNV and CDR2 YYDKDF (reference sequence). The ends lost 3 bases at V and 6 bases at J; junction bases unmatched: 4. This CDR3 reads CATSRASGADTQYF. In DNA, the CDR3 is TGTGCCACCAGCAGGGCTAGCGGGGCCGATACGCAGTATTTT.

A note on this clone: This CDR3 is also generated by other DNA sequences in the sample. The chain is built from TRBV28 and TRBJ2-7; tentatively, D is TRBD2 (5 bases). The CDR3 contains 12 residues. Trimming left V 6 bases short and J 3 bases short, with 9 bases between. Germline lookup yields CDR1 MDHEN and CDR2 SYDVKM. This chain's CDR3 is CASSLAGYEQYF. CDR3 sequence (DNA): TGTGCCAGCAGCCTGGCGGGCTACGAGCAGTACTTC. The full variable domain, rest sourced from reference TRBV28 and TRBJ2-7, is DVKVTQSSRYLVKRTGEKVFLECVQDMDHENMFWYRQDPGLGLRLIYFSYDVKMKEKGDIPEGYSVSREKKERFSLILESASTNQTSMYLCASSLAGYEQYFGPGTRLTVT.

Regarding this clone: The same CDR3 arises from other DNA sequences in this sample as well. V and J are TRBV9 and TRBJ1-3; the D is unclear. The ends were cut back, 0 bases at V and 4 bases at J, with 8 bases in the middle. Germline V lookup: CDR1 SGDLS, CDR2 YYNGEE. This CDR3 is 14 amino acids long. In DNA form, the CDR3 reads TGTGCCAGCAGCGTAGTGGGCTCGGGAAACACCATATATTTT. Protein product: CASSVVGSGNTIYF.

The genes are TRBV29-1 and TRBJ2-7; D not certain. The CDR3 runs to 13 residues. Germline-derived CDR1 and CDR2 are SQVTM and ANQGSEA. Trimming cost V 0 bases and J 7 bases, with 13 bases left between them. CDR3 sequence reads: CSVEDTRRGEQYF. In DNA form, the CDR3 reads TGCAGCGTTGAAGATACCCGTCGAGGAGAGCAGTACTTC.

This rearrangement joins TRBV18 to TRBJ1-3; 7 bases map to TRBD1. Germline CDR1 KGHSH, CDR2 LQKENI. This CDR3 region has 16 residues. The V segment lost 9 bases and the J segment 0 bases; nucleotides outside the gene matches: 11. This chain's CDR3 is CARPQTGLLSGNTIYF. The CDR3 DNA sequence: TGTGCCAGGCCACAGACAGGGCTACTCTCTGGAAACACCATATATTTT.

This chain links TRBV19 with TRBJ2-1; the match to TRBD1 covers 10 bases. CDR1 is LNHDA, CDR2 SQIVND, per germline (reference sequence). V gave up 3 bases and J gave up 2 bases; unmatched junction bases: 4. The CDR3 has 16 residues. This CDR3 is CASSIWDRGTYNEQFF. CDR3 nucleotides: TGTGCCAGTAGTATCTGGGACAGGGGCACCTACAATGAGCAGTTCTTC.

The chain links TRBV28 to TRBJ1-1; no clear D. From germline, CDR1 is MDHEN and CDR2 SYDVKM. The CDR3 sequence is 15 residues long. Trimming took 6 bases from V and 0 from J, leaving 14 bases between them. The CDR3 bases are TGTGCCAGCAGCCGAATACCCAGGATGAACACTGAAGCTTTCTTT. Protein product: CASSRIPRMNTEAFF.

The chain is built from TRBV28 and TRBJ1-2; D gene unclear. This CDR3 contains 14 residues. From germline, CDR1 is MDHEN and CDR2 SYDVKM. V lost 7 bases to trimming and J lost 8 bases, with 20 bases between them. CDR3 DNA sequence: TGTGCCAGCATAATTTCCCCCCAGGCGGAGGGCTACACCTTC. Protein product: CASIISPQAEGYTF.

Comment on this clone: Other DNA sequences in this sample translate to the same CDR3. CDR3 DNA: TGTGCCAGCAGCTTAAGCTCCTACGAGCAGTACTTC. Its translation: CASSLSSYEQYF. V usage is TRBV7-9 and J usage is TRBJ2-7; D not resolved. The CDR3 has 12 amino acids. Trimming took 2 bases from V and 0 from J, leaving 2 bases between them. Germline CDR1 reads SEHNR; CDR2 reads FQNEAQ (reference sequence).

On this clone itself: In the same sample, other DNA sequences code for this CDR3. This chain uses TRBV5-1 with TRBJ2-7; D remains ambiguous. The CDR3 contains 14 residues. Germline V lookup: CDR1 SGHRS, CDR2 YFSETQ. V gave up 0 bases and J gave up 4 bases, with 11 bases separating them. The CDR3 sequence: CASSLGGLGYEQYF. In DNA, the CDR3 is TGCGCCAGCAGCTTGGGGGGATTGGGGTACGAGCAGTACTTC.

The chain links TRBV5-5 to TRBJ2-1, with D maybe TRBD2 (6 bases). Trimming took off 3 bases at V and 9 bases at J, with 13 bases between the two ends. The CDR3 runs 13 residues. The germline CDR1 and CDR2 sequences are SGHKS and YYEKEE (reference sequence). The CDR3 DNA follows: TGTGCCAGCAGCTCGCACTCGGAGGGTGAGCAGTTCTTC. It codes for CASSSHSEGEQFF.

V is TRBV5-4 and J is TRBJ2-2; weak D call: TRBD2 (5 bases). This CDR3 comprises 15 residues. Trimming pared 4 bases from V and 0 bases from J, leaving 10 bases between. Germline CDR1 SGHNT, CDR2 YYREEE (reference sequence). The CDR3: CASSPRVTNTGELFF. The CDR3 DNA follows: TGTGCCAGCAGCCCGCGGGTCACGAACACCGGGGAGCTGTTTTTT.

The table lists this clone with a count of one. In the same sample, other DNA sequences code for this CDR3. The J gene is TRBJ2-7, the V gene TRBV6-6; D is unresolved. CDR1 is MNHNY, CDR2 SVGAGI, per germline (reference sequence). This CDR3 contains 14 residues. V shed 2 bases and J shed 0 bases, with 8 bases lying between them. In DNA form, the CDR3 reads TGTGCCAGCAGTTACCTGCAAACCTCCTACGAGCAGTACTTC. Translation gives CASSYLQTSYEQYF.

J is TRBJ1-4 and V is TRBV7-9; D is perhaps TRBD1 (5 bases). V lost 6 bases, J lost 3 bases, and 14 bases lay in between. Germline CDR1 and CDR2: SEHNR and FQNEAQ (reference sequence). This CDR3 contains 15 residues. In nucleotides, the CDR3 is TGTGCCAGCAGTATCGGGGCAGCCCCTAATGAAAAACTGTTTTTT. Residues: CASSIGAAPNEKLFF.

The rearrangement links TRBV5-6 to TRBJ2-7; TRBD2 matches 7 bases. This CDR3 spans 16 amino acids. Germline V gene sequence: CDR1 SGHDT, CDR2 YYEEEE. After removal of 3 bases from V and 4 bases from J, the junction contained 13 bases not matched to a gene. CDR3 region: CASSSSGTTKKYEQYF. The CDR3 DNA reads as TGTGCCAGCAGCTCGTCCGGGACTACTAAGAAGTACGAGCAGTACTTC.

This clone appeared a single time. The rearrangement links TRBV20-1 to TRBJ2-5; no clear D gene. Germline V CDR1 and CDR2: DFQATT, SNEGSKA (reference sequence). V was pared by 7 bases and J by 5 bases, with 11 bases between. This CDR3 region has 11 residues. The CDR3 loop reads CSVPRYETQYF. The CDR3 nucleotides are TGCAGTGTACCGCGCTACGAGACCCAGTACTTC.

This clone has only one observation. The same CDR3 is also encoded by other DNA sequences in this sample. The chain combines TRBV2 with TRBJ2-5; the D is unclear. Germline values: CDR1 SNHLY, CDR2 FYNNEI. V was trimmed by 1 base and J by 5 bases, leaving 5 bases between them. This CDR3 is built from 12 residues. The CDR3 sequence is CASSEVVETQYF. CDR3 DNA: TGTGCCAGCAGTGAAGTAGTGGAGACCCAGTACTTC.